This T cell receptor beta chain was identified in a study of T cell responses to AZD1222 COVID-19 vaccine. Study-level information: Some second doses came at about 4 weeks and others at about 12 weeks; these were pooled. Whole-study findings and limits: When two AZD1222 doses had been given, Spike-specific TCR breadth and depth rose. Repertoire sampling occurred only after the peak T cell response. Seropositive AZD1222 recipients at baseline numbered only 5 or 6.

About this clone: The antigen remains undetermined.

Sequenced by immunoSEQ multiplex PCR; TCRdb stores in-frame clones only, minus some. The sample carries 120,000 or so clones, around 93% recorded once. Looked up from germline, CDR1 is LGHNT and CDR2 is FRNRAP. The J segment lost 3 bases and the V segment lost 3 bases, leaving 8 bases of the junction unmatched. The CDR3 length is 18 residues. The clonotype comes from an adult in good health. The sample here was peripheral blood, taken on day 0 of AZD1222 vaccination. V is TRBV12-5 and J is TRBJ2-3; TRBD2 matches at 14 bases. CDR3 sequence (DNA): TGTGCTAGTGGTTTCGGGACTAGCGGGAGTTTTATGACAGATACGCAGTATTTT. Protein product: CASGFGTSGSFMTDTQYF.